The 2 T cell receptor beta chains reported below all come from one sample, sequenced in a study of T cell clonotyping in hematopoietic cell transplantation. Profiled with immunoSEQ multiplex PCR; TCRdb holds only in-frame clones, not every one. The table includes around 6,500 clones, about 83% detected once. The sample in question was peripheral blood mononuclear cells, obtained 100 days after allogeneic stem cell transplant. The source of these receptors is a female patient in her forties who had an allogeneic stem cell transplant from a related donor, so the T cells may come from the graft donor. Some clones in this sample may be carry-over from other donors' samples.

This clone was observed a single time. CDR3 bases: TGTGCCAGCAATTCGACAGGGTGGGGTATTAATGGCTACACCTTC. Its protein is CASNSTGWGINGYTF. J is TRBJ1-2 and V is TRBV28, with 7 bases identical to TRBD1. The V gene end was trimmed by 7 bases and the J gene end by 6 bases; junction bases not matched to a gene: 14. Per the germline V gene, CDR1 is MDHEN and CDR2 is SYDVKM. The CDR3 length is 15 residues.

This clone was seen once. The V and J genes are TRBV19 and TRBJ2-4; the match to TRBD1 covers 8 bases. The CDR3 runs to 13 residues. Losses at the gene ends were 7 bases for V and 7 bases for J; bases not matched to a gene: 6. Germline V CDR1 and CDR2: LNHDA, SQIVND (reference sequence). CDR3 bases: TGTGCCAGTAAGACAGGGGCAGGGAACATTCAGTACTTC. Protein sequence: CASKTGAGNIQYF.